This is a list of T cell receptor beta chains from one sample in a study of metastatic and nonmetastatic thyroid tumors. TCRdb reprocessed the PCR reads via MiXCR. The data show over 70,000 clones, around 18% seen once. Sequenced sample: blood. The receptor source for this set is a female donor with papillary thyroid cancer or a benign thyroid nodule (not recorded which). Some clones in this sample may be carry-over from other donors' samples. CDR3s include the opening cysteine and the closing phenylalanine or tryptophan. D genes are given only for firm matches. Size is omitted from some rows. Given values are once, few, many or a class for expanded clones.

CDR3 DNA: TGTGCCAGTAGTATCGAGCAGGGGTCTTCCTACGAGCAGTACTTC; CDR3 protein: CASSIEQGSSYEQYF; D gene: NA; clone size: many; V gene: TRBV19; J gene: TRBJ2-7
CDR3 DNA: TGCGCCAGCAGCCAAGACAGGCCAGCATACAATGAGCAGTTCTTC; CDR3 protein: CASSQDRPAYNEQFF; D gene: NA; clone size: many; V gene: TRBV4-1; J gene: TRBJ2-1
CDR3 DNA: TGTGCCAGCAGTGACCCGGGACAGGGCGACTATGGCTACACCTTC; CDR3 protein: CASSDPGQGDYGYTF; D gene: TRBD1; clone size: few; V gene: TRBV6-1; J gene: TRBJ1-2
CDR3 DNA: TGTGCCAGCAGCACCCCTGAGGGGGCTTTAGACACTGAAGCTTTCTTT; CDR3 protein: CASSTPEGALDTEAFF; D gene: TRBD1; clone size: many; V gene: TRBV11-1; J gene: TRBJ1-1
CDR3 DNA: TGCGCCAGCAGCCAAGAGGCTTCGAGCTCCTACGAGCAGTACTTC; CDR3 protein: CASSQEASSSYEQYF; D gene: NA; clone size: NA; V gene: TRBV4-3; J gene: TRBJ2-7
CDR3 DNA: TGCAGCGTCTCGAAGAAGGGATACGAGCAGTACTTC; CDR3 protein: CSVSKKGYEQYF; D gene: NA; clone size: many; V gene: TRBV29-1; J gene: TRBJ2-7
CDR3 DNA: TGTGCCAGCAGCCAAGATGCAGGGTCTAGTGAGCAGTACTTC; CDR3 protein: CASSQDAGSSEQYF; D gene: NA; clone size: few; V gene: TRBV6-2/TRBV6-3; J gene: TRBJ2-7
CDR3 DNA: TGTGCCAGCAGCTTAGACAGGGCAGGGAAGGAAGCTTTCTTT; CDR3 protein: CASSLDRAGKEAFF; D gene: NA; clone size: NA; V gene: TRBV7-9; J gene: TRBJ1-1
CDR3 DNA: TGTGCCAGCTCCGATTCAGTGAACACTGAAGCTTTCTTT; CDR3 protein: CASSDSVNTEAFF; D gene: NA; clone size: many; V gene: TRBV28; J gene: TRBJ1-1
CDR3 DNA: TGTGCCAGTAGTATACGGACAGACCCCCAAGAGACCCAGTACTTC; CDR3 protein: CASSIRTDPQETQYF; D gene: NA; clone size: many; V gene: TRBV19; J gene: TRBJ2-5
CDR3 DNA: TGTGCCAGCAGCTTAAACGCGGGAGGAGGCACAGATACGCAGTATTTT; CDR3 protein: CASSLNAGGGTDTQYF; D gene: TRBD2; clone size: many; V gene: TRBV11-2; J gene: TRBJ2-3
CDR3 DNA: TGTGCCAGCAGTTTCCAGGGGGCCAGCACAGATACGCAGTATTTT; CDR3 protein: CASSFQGASTDTQYF; D gene: TRBD1; clone size: many; V gene: TRBV12-3/TRBV12-4; J gene: TRBJ2-3
CDR3 DNA: TGCGCCAGCAGTGAGGGACTAGCGGGAGCGGGGGAGCTGTTTTTT; CDR3 protein: CASSEGLAGAGELFF; D gene: TRBD2; clone size: many; V gene: TRBV10-2; J gene: TRBJ2-2
CDR3 DNA: TGCAGTGCTAGAGCACCCCCGGGACTAGCGGGGACCAGCTCCTATAATGAGCAGTTCTTC; CDR3 protein: CSARAPPGLAGTSSYNEQFF; D gene: TRBD2; clone size: many; V gene: TRBV20-1; J gene: TRBJ2-1
CDR3 DNA: TGTGCCTGGAGTGACGGGCCAACCTCGAGAGAGCAGTACTTC; CDR3 protein: CAWSDGPTSREQYF; D gene: NA; clone size: many; V gene: TRBV30; J gene: TRBJ2-7
CDR3 DNA: TGCGCCAGCAGCGGCGGGACATTGCTTGAAAAACTGTTTTTT; CDR3 protein: CASSGGTLLEKLFF; D gene: NA; clone size: many; V gene: TRBV5-1; J gene: TRBJ1-4
CDR3 DNA: TGTGCCAGCAGCCAAGACAGATACACTGAAGCTTTCTTT; CDR3 protein: CASSQDRYTEAFF; D gene: NA; clone size: many; V gene: TRBV6-2/TRBV6-3; J gene: TRBJ1-1
CDR3 DNA: TGTGCCAGCAGCTTAGAGCCGACGAACACTGAAGCTTTCTTT; CDR3 protein: CASSLEPTNTEAFF; D gene: NA; clone size: many; V gene: TRBV7-8; J gene: TRBJ1-1
CDR3 DNA: TGCAGTGCTAGGTATAACAGGGACGGCTACACCTTC; CDR3 protein: CSARYNRDGYTF; D gene: NA; clone size: many; V gene: TRBV20-1; J gene: TRBJ1-2
CDR3 DNA: TGTGCCACCGCCGACAGGAATATCTATGGCTACACCTTC; CDR3 protein: CATADRNIYGYTF; D gene: NA; clone size: NA; V gene: TRBV19; J gene: TRBJ1-2
CDR3 DNA: TGTGCCAGCAGCCAAGGTCAGGGGTTTGGCTACACCTTC; CDR3 protein: CASSQGQGFGYTF; D gene: NA; clone size: many; V gene: TRBV3-1; J gene: TRBJ1-2
CDR3 DNA: TGCGCCAGCAGCCAAGCCGCGGGGGGGGGCCGGAATTCACCCCTCCACTTT; CDR3 protein: CASSQAAGGGRNSPLHF; D gene: NA; clone size: many; V gene: TRBV4-1; J gene: TRBJ1-6
CDR3 DNA: TGCGCCAGCAGCTTGGCCGATTATAGCGTGATGGCTAGGGACAATGAGCAGTTCTTC; CDR3 protein: CASSLADYSVMARDNEQFF; D gene: NA; clone size: NA; V gene: TRBV5-1; J gene: TRBJ2-1
CDR3 DNA: TGTGCCAGCAGTCCGCGACTAGCAGAGTACCAAGAGACCCAGTACTTC; CDR3 protein: CASSPRLAEYQETQYF; D gene: TRBD2; clone size: NA; V gene: TRBV28; J gene: TRBJ2-5
CDR3 DNA: TGTGCCAGCAGCCCCGCCGAGTACAATGAGCAGTTCTTC; CDR3 protein: CASSPAEYNEQFF; D gene: NA; clone size: few; V gene: TRBV3-1; J gene: TRBJ2-1
CDR3 DNA: TGTGCCAGCAGTACCACTAGCGATAATGAGCAGTTCTTC; CDR3 protein: CASSTTSDNEQFF; D gene: TRBD2; clone size: many; V gene: TRBV3-1; J gene: TRBJ2-1
CDR3 DNA: TGTGCCAGCAGTTCGACAGGGGGCTCCTACGAGCAGTACTTC; CDR3 protein: CASSSTGGSYEQYF; D gene: TRBD1; clone size: few; V gene: TRBV6-1; J gene: TRBJ2-7
CDR3 DNA: TGTGCCAGCAGCTTGGGCTTGGACCCCGGGGTCGAGCAGTACTTC; CDR3 protein: CASSLGLDPGVEQYF; D gene: NA; clone size: NA; V gene: TRBV7-6; J gene: TRBJ2-7
CDR3 DNA: TGCAGCGTCGGGACCGGCAATGAGCAGTTCTTC; CDR3 protein: CSVGTGNEQFF; D gene: NA; clone size: many; V gene: TRBV29-1; J gene: TRBJ2-1
CDR3 DNA: TGTGCCAGCAGTTCCCCTGGGAGCGGGGGCTACGAGCAGTACTTC; CDR3 protein: CASSSPGSGGYEQYF; D gene: TRBD2; clone size: many; V gene: TRBV6-2/TRBV6-3; J gene: TRBJ2-7
CDR3 DNA: TGTGCCAGCAGCGAAGGACAGGGATGGGCCGGGGAGCTGTTTTTT; CDR3 protein: CASSEGQGWAGELFF; D gene: TRBD1; clone size: many; V gene: TRBV6-4; J gene: TRBJ2-2
CDR3 DNA: TGTGCCAGCAGCCCCTCCCGGACTACTGGAAACACCATATATTTT; CDR3 protein: CASSPSRTTGNTIYF; D gene: NA; clone size: NA; V gene: TRBV12-3/TRBV12-4; J gene: TRBJ1-3
CDR3 DNA: TGTGCCAGCAGTTCCGGACCGCTGCTGAACACCGGGGAGCTGTTTTTT; CDR3 protein: CASSSGPLLNTGELFF; D gene: NA; clone size: many; V gene: TRBV6-1; J gene: TRBJ2-2
CDR3 DNA: TGTGCCAGCAGCTTAGATACAGTGTACAATGAGCAGTTCTTC; CDR3 protein: CASSLDTVYNEQFF; D gene: NA; clone size: NA; V gene: TRBV11-3; J gene: TRBJ2-1
CDR3 DNA: TGTGCCAGCAGCCCCGGGGGGGGCGATGAGCAGTTCTTC; CDR3 protein: CASSPGGGDEQFF; D gene: TRBD2; clone size: many; V gene: TRBV11-3; J gene: TRBJ2-1
CDR3 DNA: TGTGCCAGCAGCCTTTCGGCGTCACCCCTCCACTTT; CDR3 protein: CASSLSASPLHF; D gene: NA; clone size: many; V gene: TRBV12-3/TRBV12-4; J gene: TRBJ1-6
CDR3 DNA: TGTGCCATCAGTGGTAGCGGGAGGAGAACCCAAGAGACCCAGTACTTC; CDR3 protein: CAISGSGRRTQETQYF; D gene: TRBD2; clone size: many; V gene: TRBV10-3; J gene: TRBJ2-5
CDR3 DNA: TGTGCCAGTAGTACCCCGTCCGATACGCAGTATTTT; CDR3 protein: CASSTPSDTQYF; D gene: NA; clone size: many; V gene: TRBV19; J gene: TRBJ2-3
CDR3 DNA: TGCAGTGCTAGACGCCTACGGGGAGGACCGGATGGGGTCTATGGCTACACCTTC; CDR3 protein: CSARRLRGGPDGVYGYTF; D gene: NA; clone size: NA; V gene: TRBV20-1; J gene: TRBJ1-2
CDR3 DNA: TGCAGTGCACGGACCTTGGAAGGTGAAAAACTGTTTTTT; CDR3 protein: CSARTLEGEKLFF; D gene: NA; clone size: many; V gene: TRBV20-1; J gene: TRBJ1-4
CDR3 DNA: TGTGCCAGCTCACCACCGGTCGGGAGGGCTGGCGAGCAGTACTTC; CDR3 protein: CASSPPVGRAGEQYF; D gene: TRBD2; clone size: many; V gene: TRBV18; J gene: TRBJ2-7
CDR3 DNA: TGTGCCAGCAGCCCCTTAAGGAACACTGAAGCTTTCTTT; CDR3 protein: CASSPLRNTEAFF; D gene: NA; clone size: many; V gene: TRBV3-1; J gene: TRBJ1-1
CDR3 DNA: TGTGCCAGTAGTATAGGCCGTCAGCCCCAGCATTTT; CDR3 protein: CASSIGRQPQHF; D gene: NA; clone size: NA; V gene: TRBV19; J gene: TRBJ1-5
CDR3 DNA: TGTGCCAGCTCACCCGCAGGGGCCCGGAACTATGGCTACACCTTC; CDR3 protein: CASSPAGARNYGYTF; D gene: NA; clone size: NA; V gene: TRBV18; J gene: TRBJ1-2